The 32 T cell receptor beta chains below all came from one sample that was sequenced in a study of glioma-infiltrating T cells. The iRepertoire nested amplicon-rescue multiplex PCR amplified TCR alpha and beta CDR3s from RNA. TCRdb re-analysed the multiplex PCR reads in MiXCR, keeping a single row per CDR3 protein. The profile shows roughly 130,000 distinct CDR3 sequences, about 22% of them singletons. The specimen was glioma tissue, nonneoplastic brain tissue, or PBMCs (not recorded which). The receptor set was obtained from a human donor with low-grade glioma or glioblastoma, undergoing nonglioma brain surgery, or in good health (not recorded which).

This clonotype was observed a handful of times. V is TRBV15 and J is TRBJ1-1; 7 bases map to TRBD1. The germline gives CDR1 LNHNV, CDR2 YYDKDF (reference sequence). The CDR3 has 18 residues. The V segment lost 1 base and the J segment 1 base; nucleotides outside the gene matches: 12. CDR3 sequence (DNA): TGTGCCACCAGCAGAGGGGCTTCAAGCAGGGGGGGGAACACTGAAGCTTTCTTT. As protein: CATSRGASSRGGNTEAFF. Together with reference TRBV15 and TRBJ1-1, the CDR3 gives the full variable domain: DAMVIQNPRYQVTQFGKPVTLSCSQTLNHNVMYWYQQKSSQAPKLLFHYYDKDFNNEADTPDNFQSRRPNTSFCFLDIRSPGLGDTAMYLCATSRGASSRGGNTEAFFGQGTRLTVV.

This clonotype was seen repeatedly, ten times or more. The rearrangement uses TRBV27 and TRBJ2-7, with a tentative D call TRBD2 (6 bases). The CDR3 loop spans 11 amino acids. The ends were cut back, 4 bases at V and 9 bases at J, with 10 bases in the middle. CDR1 MNHEY and CDR2 SMNVEV come from the germline V gene (reference sequence). The CDR3 DNA reads TGTGCCAGCAGTTGGACTATAGGGCAGTACGTC. It yields the protein CASSWTIGQYV.

This clonotype was detected many times. This sequence joins TRBV6-1 and TRBJ2-7; D tentatively fits TRBD1 or TRBD2 (5 bases each). The germline CDR1 and CDR2 sequences are MNHNS and SASEGT. V was cut by 5 bases and J by 5 bases, with 13 bases left in between. The CDR3 spans 13 residues. In DNA, the CDR3 is TGTGCCAGCAGTTATTTGGGGACCCACGAGCAGTACGTC. Translating it yields CASSYLGTHEQYV.

The V gene is TRBV7-2, the J gene TRBJ2-6; D may be TRBD1 (6 bases). Germline CDR1 is SGHTA and CDR2 is FQGNSA. This CDR3 is 16 amino acids long. V was cut by 6 bases and J by 0 bases, with 12 bases left in between. The CDR3 is CASRSTTGSGANVLTF. The DNA for the CDR3 is TGTGCCAGCAGGAGCACGACAGGCTCTGGGGCCAACGTCCTGACTTTC.

Comments on this clonotype: A much larger clone lies a single base off, so this may be a read error. CDR3 loop: CASSHGPVLCF. CDR3 nucleotide sequence: TGTGCCAGCAGCCACGGACCGGTTTTGTGTTTT. The chain carries TRBV6-5 and TRBJ1-5; D gene unclear. This CDR3 is built from 11 residues. CDR1 and CDR2 (germline): MNHEY, SVGAGI.

This clonotype has ten or more counts. This chain joins TRBV14 and TRBJ2-7; a weak D match, TRBD2 (6 bases). Trimming pared 4 bases from V and 0 bases from J, leaving 16 bases between. CDR1 is SGHDN, CDR2 FVKESK, per germline. The CDR3 has 16 residues. CDR3 in amino acids: CASSPQGTWSSYEQYV. The CDR3, as DNA: TGTGCCAGCAGCCCCCAAGGGACTTGGAGCTCCTACGAGCAGTACGTC.

Turning to this clonotype: It may be a read error: a sequence one base away is much more abundant. The CDR3 bases are TGTGCCAGCAGATCCAGAACACAAGACAGCGACTATGGCTACACCTTC. Translation gives CASRSRTQDSDYGYTF. The chain joins TRBV28 to TRBJ1-2; weak D call: TRBD1 (5 bases). V lost 6 bases and J lost 3, with 20 bases in between. This CDR3 is 16 amino acids long. Germline CDR1 reads MDHEN; CDR2 reads SYDVKM.

This clonotype showed up just a few times. J is TRBJ2-5 and V is TRBV20-1; no firm D call. Germline V CDR1 and CDR2: DFQATT, SNEGSKA (reference sequence). The CDR3 has 11 residues. CDR3 sequence: CGVMDQETQYF. CDR3 coding DNA: TGCGGGGTAATGGACCAAGAGACCCAGTACTTC.

This clonotype was counted ten times or more. V is TRBV6-1 and J is TRBJ2-6; 7 bases map to TRBD2. After removal of 7 bases from V and 0 bases from J, the junction contained 6 bases not matched to a gene. Germline CDR1 reads MNHNS; CDR2 reads SASEGT. This CDR3 region has 16 residues. CDR3 bases: TGTGCCAGCACCCGGGACTACAGCTCTGGGGCCAACGTCCTGACTTTC. Translated, it gives CASTRDYSSGANVLTF.

This clonotype was seen a handful of times. This chain links TRBV20-1 with TRBJ2-7; a possible D gene is TRBD1 (6 bases). Germline V gene data show CDR1 as DFQATT and CDR2 as SNEGSKA (reference sequence). There are 14 residues in the CDR3. The ends were cut back, 1 base at V and 2 bases at J, with 12 bases in the middle. The CDR3 bases are TGCAGTGCTAGAGGGCAGGGGAACCCCTACGAGCAGTACGTC. It specifies CSARGQGNPYEQYV.

This clonotype was counted between two and nine times. The DNA of the CDR3 is TGTGCCAGCAGCCAAGATAACGGGGCGGGAATCAAAAACATTCAGTACTTC. Translated: CASSQDNGAGIKNIQYF. V and J are TRBV4-2 and TRBJ2-4; tentative D call: TRBD2 (6 bases). Trimming pared 0 bases from V and 3 bases from J, leaving 15 bases between. The germline V gene encodes CDR1 LGHNA and CDR2 YNFKEQ. CDR3 size: 17 residues.

This clonotype was counted many times. The chain is built from TRBV28 and TRBJ2-3; TRBD2 aligns across 9 bases. Per the germline V gene, CDR1 is MDHEN and CDR2 is SYDVKM. The CDR3 is 15 residues long. V lost 5 bases, J lost 2 bases, and 5 bases stayed unmatched. CDR3 bases: TGTGCCAGCAGTATAGCGGGGGTAAACACAGATACGCAGTATTTT. Encoded protein: CASSIAGVNTDTQYF.

The chain couples TRBV10-1 to TRBJ2-2; D is unclear. V lost 6 bases to trimming and J lost 0 bases, with 8 bases between them. CDR3 size: 14 residues. Germline loops: CDR1 WNHNN, CDR2 SYGVQD (reference sequence). In DNA form, the CDR3 reads TGCGCCAGCAGCAAGCAGCCGAACACCGGGGAGCTGTTTTTT. It encodes CASSKQPNTGELFF.

Ten or more counts support this clonotype. V gene TRBV27 combines with J gene TRBJ1-5, with D unclear. Per the germline V gene, CDR1 is MNHEY and CDR2 is SMNVEV (reference sequence). V was pared by 2 bases and J by 7 bases, with 9 bases between. The CDR3 has 13 amino acids. CDR3: CASSLRDGQPQHF. Written as DNA, the CDR3 is TGTGCCAGCAGTTTAAGGGATGGGCAGCCCCAGCATTTT.

V and J are TRBV20-1 and TRBJ2-7; D is possibly TRBD1 or TRBD2 (6 bases each). Germline values: CDR1 DFQATT, CDR2 SNEGSKA (reference sequence). V lost 6 bases and J 0 bases, leaving 15 bases between the germline ends. The CDR3 has 14 residues. The CDR3 region has the DNA TGCAGTGCCAGGGGAGCGGGCGGCTCCTACGAGCAGTACGTC. Translating gives CSARGAGGSYEQYV.

V gene TRBV18 combines with J gene TRBJ2-7; D may be TRBD1 (6 bases). The germline gives CDR1 KGHSH, CDR2 LQKENI. V was trimmed by 3 bases and J by 2 bases, leaving 8 bases between them. This CDR3 spans 13 amino acids. The CDR3 DNA reads TGTGCCAGCTCACCGGGGGCAACCTACGAGCAGTACGTC. It codes for CASSPGATYEQYV.

The CDR3 loop reads CASRERTGMNTEAFF. The CDR3 region has the DNA TGTGCCAGCAGGGAACGGACAGGGATGAACACTGAAGCTTTCTTT. The chain uses TRBV12-3 or TRBV12-4 and TRBJ1-1; 8 bases fit TRBD1. With 6 bases clipped from V and 0 bases from J, the junction kept 6 bases outside the gene matches. The CDR3 length is 15 residues.

This clonotype occurred many times. The rearrangement uses TRBV15 and TRBJ1-3; a possible D gene is TRBD1 (5 bases). Germline CDR1 is LNHNV and CDR2 is YYDKDF (reference sequence). CDR3 length equals 15 residues. Trimming cost V 1 base and J 3 bases, with 10 bases left between them. The CDR3: CATSRAGEGGNTIYF. The DNA of the CDR3 is TGTGCCACCAGCAGAGCGGGGGAAGGTGGAAACACCATATATTTT.

On this clonotype itself: Possible read error: a much larger clone is one base away. The rearrangement joins TRBV7-2 to TRBJ2-5, with D unclear. From germline, CDR1 is SGHTA and CDR2 FQGNSA. The CDR3 covers 15 residues. CDR3 DNA sequence: TGTGCCAGCAACTTAGGGCCAGTCACAGAAGAGACCCAGTACTTC. Its translation: CASNLGPVTEETQYF.

This chain joins TRBV7-9 and TRBJ1-5; D remains unclear. CDR1 SEHNR and CDR2 FQNEAQ come from the germline V gene (reference sequence). The CDR3 length is 15 residues. V was cut by 1 base and J by 5 bases, with 12 bases left in between. The CDR3 is CASSLGVGEYQPQHF. Here the CDR3 DNA reads TGTGCCAGCAGCTTAGGAGTCGGAGAATATCAGCCCCAGCATTTT.

The chain carries TRBV10-3 and TRBJ2-2; 11 nucleotides agree with TRBD2. Trimming at V came to 6 bases and at J to 0 bases, leaving 6 bases not matched to a gene. In germline, CDR1 is ENHRY, CDR2 SYGVKD. This CDR3 region has 17 residues. The CDR3 DNA reads TGTGCCATCAGAATTAGCGGGGGGGCCCCGAACACCGGGGAGCTGTTTTTT. It encodes CAIRISGGAPNTGELFF.

This clonotype was picked up a small number of times. The gene calls are TRBV6-4 and TRBJ1-2; weak D call: TRBD1 (6 bases). The CDR3 runs 16 residues. Looked up from germline, CDR1 is MRHNA and CDR2 is SNTAGT. V lost 5 bases and J 0 bases, leaving 16 bases between the germline ends. CDR3 DNA: TGTGCCAGCAGTTTACACTCAGGGGTTGCTAACTATGGCTACACCTTC. It codes for CASSLHSGVANYGYTF.

Remarks on this clonotype: A much more abundant neighbour one base away suggests this may be a read error. J is TRBJ2-1 and V is TRBV24-1; D is perhaps TRBD2 (7 bases). The V gene's germline CDR1 is KGHDR and CDR2 SFDVKD. The CDR3 runs 14 residues. V was trimmed by 9 bases and J by 5 bases, leaving 16 bases between them. This CDR3 is CATAGAGVHNEQFF. CDR3 DNA sequence: TGTGCCACCGCGGGGGCGGGGGTCCACAATGAGCAGTTCTTC.

There are a few counts of this clonotype. This chain links TRBV3-1 with TRBJ1-6; 10 nucleotides match TRBD1. This CDR3 contains 14 residues. In germline, CDR1 is LGHDT, CDR2 YNNKEL (reference sequence). The J segment lost 9 bases and the V segment lost 5 bases, leaving 4 bases of the junction unmatched. The CDR3 here is CASSATGGTSPLHF. The CDR3 DNA sequence: TGTGCCAGCAGCGCGACAGGGGGCACTTCACCCCTCCACTTT. Using reference TRBV3-1 and TRBJ1-6 for the parts outside the CDR3, the full variable domain is DTAVSQTPKYLVTQMGNDKSIKCEQNLGHDTMYWYKQDSKKFLKIMFSYNNKELIINETVPNRFSPKSPDKAHLNLHINSLELGDSAVYFCASSATGGTSPLHFGNGTRLTVT.

The chain is built from TRBV2 and TRBJ2-3, with 12 bases fitting TRBD1. V trimming: 7 bases; J trimming: 1 base; junction bases outside the gene matches: 18. Germline lookup yields CDR1 SNHLY and CDR2 FYNNEI. The CDR3 runs 20 residues. DNA of the CDR3: TGTGCCAGCACCCTACCCGGGACAGGGGGCGTGAGTTCGGGCACAGATACGCAGTATTTT. Translated: CASTLPGTGGVSSGTDTQYF.

The chain recombines TRBV19 with TRBJ1-5, with D possibly TRBD1 on 6 matching bases. Gene TRBJ2-3 matches the end of the DNA better, so the J call may be wrong. Germline loops: CDR1 LNHDA, CDR2 SQIVND (reference sequence). The CDR3 totals 15 residues. The DNA of the CDR3 is TGTGCCAGTAGTATACTACAGGGTAGCAATCAGCCCCAGTATTTT. Encoded protein: CASSILQGSNQPQYF.

As to this clonotype: Germline is not matched at one junction end, which may reflect a read error. V and J are TRBV19 and TRBJ1-1; D gene uncertain. In germline, CDR1 is LNHDA, CDR2 SQIVND (reference sequence). CDR3 length equals 14 residues. CDR3 region: CASSVGVAWTEALF. CDR3 nucleotides: TGTGCCAGTAGTGTCGGGGTAGCGTGGACTGAAGCTCTCTTT.

This clonotype came up many times. The V gene is TRBV2, the J gene TRBJ2-3; D is uncertain. The ends were cut back, 5 bases at V and 1 base at J, with 7 bases in the middle. CDR3 length: 13 residues. CDR1 and CDR2 (germline): SNHLY, FYNNEI. The CDR3 sequence: CASSSTRTDTQYF. The CDR3 coding sequence is TGTGCCAGCAGTTCCACTCGCACAGATACGCAGTATTTT.

The chain couples TRBV24-1 to TRBJ1-2; D possibly corresponds to TRBD1 (5 bases). CDR1 KGHDR and CDR2 SFDVKD come from the germline V gene. The V and J ends lost 2 bases and 6 bases respectively, with 15 bases between them. CDR3 size: 15 residues. CDR3 loop: CATSDSRTSRHGYTF. The CDR3 nucleotides are TGTGCCACCAGTGATTCTCGGACATCACGCCATGGCTACACCTTC.

This clonotype was detected a few times. V usage is TRBV6-1 and J usage is TRBJ2-7, with 9 bases lining up with TRBD1. Germline CDR1 MNHNS, CDR2 SASEGT. This CDR3 is built from 14 residues. V lost 0 bases to trimming and J lost 7 bases; unmatched junction nucleotides: 4. This CDR3 reads CASSEAGDREEQYV. The CDR3 bases are TGTGCCAGCAGTGAAGCTGGGGACAGGGAAGAGCAGTACGTC.

This clonotype was seen a single time. A clone one base away is much larger, so this may be a read error. The gene calls are TRBV7-9 and TRBJ1-6; TRBD1 matches 10 bases. The CDR3 loop spans 13 amino acids. Germline loops: CDR1 SEHNR, CDR2 FQNEAQ (reference sequence). This CDR3 reads CASSRDRGTPLDF. CDR3 coding DNA: TGTGCCAGTAGCAGGGACAGGGGAACACCCCTCGACTTT.

Of note for this clonotype: A clone one base away is much larger, so this may be a read error. The chain joins TRBV7-9 to TRBJ2-4; a weak D match, TRBD2 (5 bases). Germline loops: CDR1 SEHNR, CDR2 FQNEAQ (reference sequence). The CDR3 loop spans 13 amino acids. Deletions cut 6 bases from V and 15 bases from J, with 21 bases between. The CDR3 DNA sequence: TGTGCCAGCAGTCCACCCGGCAGGAGGTCTGGGTACTTC. Translated, it gives CASSPPGRRSGYF. Together with reference TRBV7-9 and TRBJ2-4, the CDR3 gives the full variable domain: DTGVSQNPRHKITKRGQNVTFRCDPISEHNRLYWYRQTLGQGPEFLTYFQNEAQLEKSRLLSDRFSAERPKGSFSTLEIQRTEQGDSAMYLCASSPPGRRSGYFGAGTRLSVL.